This T cell receptor beta chain was captured by sequencing in a study of T cell responses to AZD1222 COVID-19 vaccine. Findings and caveats of the study: Repertoires were obtained only post-peak T cell response. Along spike, vaccine-associated CD4 TCRs were found throughout, with dominance at 160-218 and 743-854.

For this clone: Its cognate antigen is unknown.

Only in-frame clones appear in the TCRdb table, and some are missing; sequencing was by immunoSEQ multiplex PCR. This table has roughly 160,000 clones, 92% appearing once. This CDR3 is 16 amino acids long. Germline V gene lookup returns CDR1 SGHVS and CDR2 FQNEAQ. V lost 1 base to trimming and J lost 0 bases, with 12 bases between them. The chain links TRBV7-8 to TRBJ1-1; tentative D call: TRBD1 (6 bases). The receptor's source is an adult in good health. Sequencing was performed on peripheral blood, taken on day 0 of MenACWY control vaccination. The CDR3 is CASSLGGAGVNTEAFF. The CDR3 DNA reads as TGTGCCAGCAGCTTAGGGGGGGCAGGAGTGAACACTGAAGCTTTCTTT.